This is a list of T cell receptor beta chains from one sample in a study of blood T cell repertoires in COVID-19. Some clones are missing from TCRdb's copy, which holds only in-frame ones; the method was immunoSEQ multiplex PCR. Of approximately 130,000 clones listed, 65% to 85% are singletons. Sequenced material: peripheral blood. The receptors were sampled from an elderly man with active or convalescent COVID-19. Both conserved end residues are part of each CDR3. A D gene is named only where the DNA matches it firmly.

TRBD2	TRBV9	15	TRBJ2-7	TGTGCCAGCAGCGCCGGACTAGCGGGGGGCGGCGAGCAGTACTTC	CASSAGLAGGGEQYF
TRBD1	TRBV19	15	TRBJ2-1	TGTGCCAGTAGTATGGGGACAGGTCTCTACAATGAGCAGTTCTTC	CASSMGTGLYNEQFF
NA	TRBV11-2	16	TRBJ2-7	TGTGCCAGCAGCAGACAGGGAGGCACCCCCTCCTACGAGCAGTACTTC	CASSRQGGTPSYEQYF
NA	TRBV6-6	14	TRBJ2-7	TGTGCCAGCACTAGAATCCTAGGGGACAACGAGCAGTACTTC	CASTRILGDNEQYF
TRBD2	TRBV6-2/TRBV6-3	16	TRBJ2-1	TGTGCCAGCAGTTACTCCCCTAGCGGGGGCTACAATGAGCAGTTCTTC	CASSYSPSGGYNEQFF
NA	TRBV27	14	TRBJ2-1	TGTGCCAGCTATGGGCTAGGGGCCTACAATGAGCAGTTCTTC	CASYGLGAYNEQFF
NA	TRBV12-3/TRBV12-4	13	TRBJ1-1	TGTGCCAGCAGCAGCCTAGGGAACACTGAAGCTTTCTTT	CASSSLGNTEAFF
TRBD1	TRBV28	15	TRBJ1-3	TGTGCCAGCAGTTCCACAGGGGGCTCTGGAAACACCATATATTTT	CASSSTGGSGNTIYF
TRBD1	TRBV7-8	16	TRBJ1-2	TGTGCCAGCAGCCTAGGGGGGCCTGGGACAGGGGGAGGCTACACCTTC	CASSLGGPGTGGGYTF
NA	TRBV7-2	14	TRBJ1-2	TGTGCCAGCAGCATACGGGACACCGCATATGGCTACACCTTC	CASSIRDTAYGYTF
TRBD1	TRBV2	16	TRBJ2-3	TGTGCCAGCAGGTTAAGGACAGGGGTCGGGTTAGATACGCAGTATTTT	CASRLRTGVGLDTQYF
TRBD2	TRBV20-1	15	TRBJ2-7	TGCAGTGCTAGTATCCCAGCGGGGGAGTCCTACGAGCAGTACTTC	CSASIPAGESYEQYF
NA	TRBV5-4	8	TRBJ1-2	TGTGCCAGCCGGGGCTACACCTTC	CASRGYTF
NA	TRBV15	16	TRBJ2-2	TGTGCCACCGGGCCAGGGGTGATTGAAGGCACCGGGGAGCTGTTTTTT	CATGPGVIEGTGELFF
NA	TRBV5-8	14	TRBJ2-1	TGTGCCAGCAGCTCCCCGACTTCGATGGGTGAGCAGTTCTTC	CASSSPTSMGEQFF
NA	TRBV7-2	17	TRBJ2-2	TGTGCCAGCACCCCACCAGGTGGGGAAGGAGGAACCGGGGAGCTGTTTTTT	CASTPPGGEGGTGELFF